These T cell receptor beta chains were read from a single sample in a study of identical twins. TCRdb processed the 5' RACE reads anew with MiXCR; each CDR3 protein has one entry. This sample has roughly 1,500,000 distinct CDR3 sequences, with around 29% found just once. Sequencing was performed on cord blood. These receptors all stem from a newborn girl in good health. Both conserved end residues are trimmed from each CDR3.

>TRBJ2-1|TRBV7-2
ASSLAYSRTSGGYEQF
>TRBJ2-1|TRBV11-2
ASSLQLGSSYNEQF
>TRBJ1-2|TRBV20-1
SARRAGGLYGYT
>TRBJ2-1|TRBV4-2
ASSQRTSVSYNEQF
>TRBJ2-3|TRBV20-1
SAGGLAVPTDTPY
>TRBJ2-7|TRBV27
ASSLGSSLEQY
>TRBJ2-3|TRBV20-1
SPTTPTDTQY
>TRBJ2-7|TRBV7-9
ASGTRALYEQY
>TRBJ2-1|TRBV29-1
SGGQYNEQF
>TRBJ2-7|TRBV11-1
ASSLAATGWGNEQY
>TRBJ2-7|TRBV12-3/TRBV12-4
ASTPNRFYEQY
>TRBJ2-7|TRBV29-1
SVGQGSTYEQY
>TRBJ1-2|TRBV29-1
SVRGRYYGYT
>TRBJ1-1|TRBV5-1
ASKMGVLTNTEAF
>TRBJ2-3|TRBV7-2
ASSLSSGRYGDTQY
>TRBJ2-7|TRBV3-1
ASSPSRPYKQY
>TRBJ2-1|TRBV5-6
ASSLGQIDREQF
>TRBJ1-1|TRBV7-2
ASTPLNGNTEAF
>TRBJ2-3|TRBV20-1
SARGLGLAGSITDTQY
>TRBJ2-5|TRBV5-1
ASSLLTGETQY
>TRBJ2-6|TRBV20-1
SARQWGYVTNVLT
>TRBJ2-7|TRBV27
ASSLTSGRAGSYEQY
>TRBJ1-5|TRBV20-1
SAREGLGQPQH
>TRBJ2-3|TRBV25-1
ASTATSGGTDTQY
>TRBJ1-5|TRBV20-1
SARVSAGNQPQH
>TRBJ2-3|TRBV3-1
ASSHHLGLPDTQY